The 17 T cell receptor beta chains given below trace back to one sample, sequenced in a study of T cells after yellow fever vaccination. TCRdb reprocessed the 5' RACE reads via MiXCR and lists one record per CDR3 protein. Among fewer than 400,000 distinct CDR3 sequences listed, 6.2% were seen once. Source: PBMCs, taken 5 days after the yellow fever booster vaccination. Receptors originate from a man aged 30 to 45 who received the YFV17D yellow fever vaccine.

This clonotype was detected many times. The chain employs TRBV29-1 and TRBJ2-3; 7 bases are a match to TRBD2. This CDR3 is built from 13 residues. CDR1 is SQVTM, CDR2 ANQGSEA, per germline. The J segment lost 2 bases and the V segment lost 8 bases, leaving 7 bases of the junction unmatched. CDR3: CSTESGNTDTQYF. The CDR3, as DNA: TGCAGCACGGAGAGCGGGAACACAGATACGCAGTATTTT.

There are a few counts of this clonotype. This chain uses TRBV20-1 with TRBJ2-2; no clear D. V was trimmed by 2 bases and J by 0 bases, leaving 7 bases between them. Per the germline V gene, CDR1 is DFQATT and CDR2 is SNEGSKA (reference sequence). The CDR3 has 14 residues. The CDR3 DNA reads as TGCAGTGCTAGAAAGTTAGCGAACACCGGGGAGCTGTTTTTT. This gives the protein CSARKLANTGELFF.

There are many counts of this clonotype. DNA for the CDR3: TGTGCCAGCAGTTTATCTAGCAATCAGCCCCAGCATTTT. Protein sequence: CASSLSSNQPQHF. The chain employs TRBV27 and TRBJ1-5; D ambiguous. V gave up 0 bases and J gave up 0 bases, with 0 bases separating them. Germline-derived CDR1 and CDR2 are MNHEY and SMNVEV (reference sequence). This CDR3 is built from 13 residues.

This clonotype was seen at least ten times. CDR3: CASRKLAGGGYEQYF. CDR3 DNA: TGTGCCAGCAGGAAACTAGCGGGAGGTGGTTACGAGCAGTACTTC. The chain joins TRBV11-2 to TRBJ2-7, with 12 nucleotides matching TRBD2. The germline V gene encodes CDR1 SGHAT and CDR2 FQNNGV. V was clipped by 6 bases and J by 4 bases; unmatched bases: 7. The CDR3 has 15 residues.

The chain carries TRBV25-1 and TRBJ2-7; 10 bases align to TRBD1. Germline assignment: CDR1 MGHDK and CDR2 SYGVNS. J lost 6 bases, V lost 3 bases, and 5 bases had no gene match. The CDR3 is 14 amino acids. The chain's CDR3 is CASSDWTGGGEQYF. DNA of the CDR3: TGTGCCAGCAGTGATTGGACAGGGGGTGGCGAGCAGTACTTC.

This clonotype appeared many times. CDR3 nucleotides: TGCAGTGCTAGCGGACTAGCGGGCTACGAGCAGTACTTC. This sequence encodes CSASGLAGYEQYF. The chain joins TRBV20-1 to TRBJ2-7, with 11 bases fitting TRBD2. V dropped 3 bases and J dropped 3; count of bases not matched to a gene: 1. The CDR3 is 13 amino acids. Looked up from germline, CDR1 is DFQATT and CDR2 is SNEGSKA (reference sequence).

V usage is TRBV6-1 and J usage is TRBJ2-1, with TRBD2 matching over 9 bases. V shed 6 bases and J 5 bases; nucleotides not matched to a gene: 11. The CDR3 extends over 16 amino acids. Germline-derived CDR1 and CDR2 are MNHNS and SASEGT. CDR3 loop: CASSLNSGRGDNEQFF. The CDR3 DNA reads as TGTGCCAGCAGCCTTAATAGCGGGAGAGGGGACAATGAGCAGTTCTTC.

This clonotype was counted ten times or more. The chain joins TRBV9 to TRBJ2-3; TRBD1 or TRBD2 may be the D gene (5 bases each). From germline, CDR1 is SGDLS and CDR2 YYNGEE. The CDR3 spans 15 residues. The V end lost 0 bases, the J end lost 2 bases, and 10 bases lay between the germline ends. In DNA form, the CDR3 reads TGTGCCAGCAGCGTAGGGTGGGGGTCCACAGATACGCAGTATTTT. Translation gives CASSVGWGSTDTQYF.

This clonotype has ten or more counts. The DNA of the CDR3 is TGTGCCAGCAGAAGACTAGCGGGAAACACCGGGGAGCTGTTTTTT. Translation gives CASRRLAGNTGELFF. The chain recombines TRBV2 with TRBJ2-2; TRBD2 aligns across 11 bases. Per germline, CDR1 SNHLY and CDR2 FYNNEI. Trimming took 6 bases from V and 2 from J; bases not matched to a gene: 2. The length of the CDR3 is 15 residues.

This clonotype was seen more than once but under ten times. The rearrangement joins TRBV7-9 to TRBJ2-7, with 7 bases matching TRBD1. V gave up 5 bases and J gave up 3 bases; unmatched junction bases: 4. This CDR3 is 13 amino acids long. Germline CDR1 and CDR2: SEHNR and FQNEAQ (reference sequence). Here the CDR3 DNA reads TGTGCCAGCAGCGGGACAGTTGACTACGAGCAGTACTTC. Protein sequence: CASSGTVDYEQYF.

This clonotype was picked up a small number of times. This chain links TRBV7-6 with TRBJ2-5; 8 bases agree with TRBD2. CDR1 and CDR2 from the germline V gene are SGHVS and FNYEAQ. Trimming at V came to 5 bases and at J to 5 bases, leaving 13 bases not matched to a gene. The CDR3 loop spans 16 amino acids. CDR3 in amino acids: CASSVGGLVTFETQYF. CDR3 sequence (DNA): TGTGCCAGCAGCGTAGGGGGACTAGTAACTTTCGAGACCCAGTACTTC.

The CDR3 DNA is TGTGCCAGCAGCGTCCTGACAGGGTCCGGGGAGCTGTTTTTT. Translated: CASSVLTGSGELFF. V and J are TRBV9 and TRBJ2-2; TRBD1 aligns across 7 bases. The germline V gene has CDR1 SGDLS and CDR2 YYNGEE. This CDR3 has 14 amino acids. The V and J ends lost 2 bases and 6 bases, in that order; junction bases with no gene match: 4.

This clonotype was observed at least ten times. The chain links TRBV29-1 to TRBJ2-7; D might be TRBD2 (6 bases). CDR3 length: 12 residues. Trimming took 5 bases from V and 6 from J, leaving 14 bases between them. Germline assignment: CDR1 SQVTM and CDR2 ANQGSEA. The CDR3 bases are TGCAGCGTTAGGACGGGGGTCGCCGAGCAGTACTTC. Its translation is CSVRTGVAEQYF.

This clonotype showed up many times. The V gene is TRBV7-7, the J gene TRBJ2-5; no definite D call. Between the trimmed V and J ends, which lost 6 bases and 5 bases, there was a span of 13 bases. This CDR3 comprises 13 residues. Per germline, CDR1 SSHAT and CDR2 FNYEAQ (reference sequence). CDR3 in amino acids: CASSSGNAETQYF. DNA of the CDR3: TGTGCCAGCAGTTCGGGCAACGCGGAGACCCAGTACTTC.

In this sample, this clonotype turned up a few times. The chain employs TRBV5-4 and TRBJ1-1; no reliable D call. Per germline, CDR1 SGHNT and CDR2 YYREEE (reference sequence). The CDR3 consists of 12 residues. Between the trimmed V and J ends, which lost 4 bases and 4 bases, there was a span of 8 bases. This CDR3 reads CASSTSGTEAFF. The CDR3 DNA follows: TGTGCCAGCAGCACGTCCGGCACTGAAGCTTTCTTT.

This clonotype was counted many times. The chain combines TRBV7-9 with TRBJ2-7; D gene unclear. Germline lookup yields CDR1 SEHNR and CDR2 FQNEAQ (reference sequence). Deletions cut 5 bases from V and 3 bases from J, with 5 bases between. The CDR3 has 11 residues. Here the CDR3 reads CASSINYEQYF. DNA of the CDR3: TGTGCCAGCAGCATTAACTACGAGCAGTACTTC.

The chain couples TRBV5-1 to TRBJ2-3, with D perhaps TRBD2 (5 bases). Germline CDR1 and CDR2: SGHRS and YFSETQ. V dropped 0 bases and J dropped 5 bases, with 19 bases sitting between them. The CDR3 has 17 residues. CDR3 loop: CASSLDLDWYGGDTQYF. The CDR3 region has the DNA TGCGCCAGCAGCTTGGACCTGGACTGGTATGGAGGAGATACGCAGTATTTT.